This T cell receptor (beta chain) derives from a study of cytomegalovirus exposure and HLA in healthy donors. Broader study findings: Most observed TCR sequences were rare, whereas some public TCRs were detected in many donors. Under in vitro conditions, a few CMV-associated chains were confirmed as specific for CMV antigens. A later analysis linked a missense variant in DCLRE1C to the trimming of TCR beta V and J genes.

The CDR3 is 15 residues long. CDR1 is SGHRS and CDR2 is YFSETQ in the germline V gene. Germline trimming cut 4 bases from V and 1 base from J; bases unmatched to any gene: 3. This PCR relied on a set of 60 Vbeta primers and 13 Jbeta primers. Profiling relied on immunoSEQ multiplex PCR, and the TCRdb table lists in-frame clones only, not all of them. The sample shows some 140,000 clones, about three quarters of them seen only once. Of note for this clone: As yet, its antigen is unknown.

The chain combines TRBV5-1 with TRBJ2-3; 10 bases map to TRBD1. This receptor was obtained from a woman in her thirties or forties in good health and CMV-seronegative. Sequenced input: PBMCs. CDR3 nucleotide sequence: TGCGCCAGCAGCCCCGGGACAGGGGGCACAGATACGCAGTATTTT. It yields the protein CASSPGTGGTDTQYF. Drawing the rest from reference TRBV5-1 and TRBJ2-3, the complete variable domain is KAGVTQTPRYLIKTRGQQVTLSCSPISGHRSVSWYQQTPGQGLQFLFEYFSETQRNKGNFPGRFSGRQFSNSRSEMNVSTLELGDSALYLCASSPGTGGTDTQYFGPGTRLTVL.